This TCR beta chain came from a study of blood T cell repertoires in COVID-19. The overall study: Some COVID-19 samples were acute and others convalescent; all came from the United States, Italy and Spain.

Study processing details: Reference gene primer amplification in the assay estimated nucleated cell counts. Libraries were prepared by immunoSEQ multiplex PCR; TCRdb keeps only in-frame clonotypes and omits some of them. The V and J calls and clone size are taken from that table; D and trimming were inferred from the DNA. This table holds around 310,000 clones, 75% to 90% found once. The material sequenced was peripheral blood. The sequence came from a woman aged 55-69 years with acute or convalescent COVID-19.

CDR3 protein: CASSATSTDTQYF. CDR3 sequence (DNA): TGTGCCAGCTCAGCGACTAGCACAGATACGCAGTATTTT. The rearrangement joins TRBV18 to TRBJ2-3; D is unresolved. CDR3 length: 13 residues. CDR1 is KGHSH, CDR2 LQKENI, per germline. Trimming took off 5 bases at V and 0 bases at J, with 6 bases between the two ends.